The clone carrying this T cell receptor beta chain was seen many times. The CDR3 has 15 amino acids. Germline V gene sequence: CDR1 SGHRS, CDR2 YFSETQ. Trimming shortened V by 0 bases and J by 2 bases, and 11 bases separated the two germline ends. TCRdb called the 5' RACE reads again in MiXCR, with one record for every CDR3 protein. The data show about 60,000 distinct CDR3 sequences, 8% to 9.5% seen once. The sample is drawn from a study of early T cells in non-severe SARS-CoV-2 infection. Sequenced input: whole blood. This clonotype was obtained from an adult who was a healthcare worker with PCR-confirmed SARS-CoV-2 infection or an uninfected control (not recorded which). The chain employs TRBV5-1 and TRBJ1-1; D gene ambiguous. CDR3 amino acids: CASSLEGRTNTEAFF. Written as DNA, the CDR3 is TGCGCCAGCAGCTTGGAGGGCAGAACAAACACTGAAGCTTTCTTT.